By proportion, the clone carrying this T cell receptor (beta chain) is medium-sized (0.01 to 0.1%). The antigen is not known. This sample also contains other DNA sequences that code for the same CDR3. This specimen belongs to a study of cytomegalovirus exposure and HLA in healthy donors. The germline V and J ends were trimmed by 1 base and 0 bases, with 4 bases remaining between them. The length of the CDR3 is 15 residues. Germline lookup yields CDR1 MNHNS and CDR2 SASEGT. The study ran its PCR with 60 Vbeta and 13 Jbeta primers. The table came from immunoSEQ multiplex PCR; TCRdb's copy has only in-frame clones and leaves some out. The sample holds under 95,000 clones, approximately 7.7% seen once. Notes on the study in general: Later, TCR association rates were found to vary by HLA locus, highest for DRB1 and lowest for HLA-C. The study labeled about 160 TCR beta chains cytomegalovirus-associated. The HLA-A and HLA-B alleles of most subjects were reportedly predicted accurately from TCR beta sequences.

This chain joins TRBV6-1 and TRBJ2-6; D call uncertain. The sample taken for sequencing was PBMCs. The clonotype comes from a man aged 50 to 59 in good health and CMV-seronegative. The CDR3 protein is CASSEDSSGANVLTF. CDR3 in DNA: TGTGCCAGCAGTGAAGACAGCTCTGGGGCCAACGTCCTGACTTTC.